The clone carrying this T cell receptor beta chain was counted between two and nine times. The antigen is undetermined. In the study's own analysis: TCR counts had a median of about 99,000 per sample and spanned roughly 23,224 to 750,000. One entry per CDR3 protein, called by TCRdb with MiXCR from the RACE reads. The V and J calls come from TCRdb's annotation, not from the publication. Altogether under 450,000 distinct CDR3 sequences are present, about 6% being singletons, with the ten largest covering around 6.1%. The time point is: patch test 2, 6 weeks after DPC sensitization. The treatment denotes: therapeutic diphenylcyclopropenone sensitization with weekly scalp DPC. This entry is derived from a study of human T cells and chemical hapten exposure. About the study: Weekly scalp doses of diphenylcyclopropenone were given to patients during the roughly 25-week study.

Study results and limitations: Following DPC sensitization, TCRs present above 1 in 1000 frequency showed no change.

The sequencing used whole blood, collected in connection with sensitization to the hapten diphenylcyclopropenone (DPC). The origin of this receptor is a woman aged 18 to 35 with alopecia areata. Some clones in this sample may be carry-over from other donors' samples.

The CDR3, as DNA: TGTGCCAGCAGTCGCCAGACTAGTTTGAAAGATACGCAGTATTTT. This gives the protein CASSRQTSLKDTQYF. The J gene is TRBJ2-3, the V gene TRBV12-3 or TRBV12-4; maybe TRBD2 (6 bases). This CDR3 contains 15 residues. Trimming shortened V by 5 bases and J by 5 bases, and 17 bases separated the two germline ends.